This T cell receptor beta chain was documented in a study of blood T cell repertoires in COVID-19 (dated by TCRdb to the early 2020s). Turning to the overall study: The collaborator samples originated in the United States, Italy and Spain and spanned the acute and convalescent phases of COVID-19. The material from the prospective study consisted of cDNA or gDNA derived from T cells, B-cell-depleted T cells, or PBMCs. Subjects who had been exposed to COVID-19, were actively infected with it, or had recovered from it provided the deeply sampled blood TCRbeta repertoires that made up the dataset. The repertoires were released in a freely available public database meant as a resource for research on the immune response to SARS-CoV-2. The samples were drawn from two sources: the first 160 participants of the ongoing ImmuneRACE study, and fewer than 1,500 subjects contributed by 6 global collaborators. The sample metadata nearly always contained a de-identified subject ID, COVID-19 status, age in years and sex. HLA class I and class II types, where available, came from metadata supplied by the sample provider rather than from assay-based typing.

Another Seattle source contributed samples from volunteer blood donors who had recovered from COVID-19. Each collaborating institution followed its own protocols to collect whole blood in K2EDTA tubes. For TCRbeta analysis, collaborators shipped samples in one of three forms: frozen whole blood, isolated PBMCs, or DNA extracted from either of those sample types. The immunoSEQ Assay, a bias-controlled multiplex PCR, was used to amplify TCRbeta CDR3 regions from genomic DNA. Regarding the original processing steps: Within the assay, amplification of reference gene primers was used to estimate how many nucleated cells each sample contained. To quantify the absolute abundance of each unique TCRbeta CDR3 rearrangement, sequence reads were collapsed and filtered. For each sample, productive Simpson clonality was calculated as the square root of Simpson's diversity index over productive rearrangements. Drawn from immuneACCESS, this table holds only the in-frame rearrangements with V and J called that TCRdb kept. Clones are partly lost; checked studies trace under half to an unresolved V gene and leave the rest unexplained. That table gives V, J and clone size, and the DNA gave D and trimming. Across this sample there are about 240,000 clones, with more than 70% seen only once. The top ten clones comprise about 0.99% of the sample.

Taken from the germline V gene (reference sequence), the CDR1 and CDR2 loops are SGHNT and YYREEE. The CDR3 sequence holds 16 residues, the cysteine and phenylalanine included. Just CDR3 DNA is preserved here, 48 bases in frame from base 1. Trimming removed 0 bases from V and 5 bases from J; the gene matches leave 5 bases unexplained. Worth noting for this clone: Its recognized antigen is unknown. The input lacks base qualities; no much larger clone sits a single base away.

Study-level results and caveats: Clinical and demographic metadata were provided uncurated, with the amount varying by source and participant.

The receptor comes from a woman aged 40 to 50 who had recovered from COVID-19. Recombination joined TRBV5-4 with TRBJ1-2; the junction holds 12 bases that match TRBD1. Sequencing was performed on peripheral blood. The CDR3: CASSLVGTGGAYGYTF. The bases read TGTGCCAGCAGCTTGGTGGGGACAGGGGGCGCGTATGGCTACACCTTC.